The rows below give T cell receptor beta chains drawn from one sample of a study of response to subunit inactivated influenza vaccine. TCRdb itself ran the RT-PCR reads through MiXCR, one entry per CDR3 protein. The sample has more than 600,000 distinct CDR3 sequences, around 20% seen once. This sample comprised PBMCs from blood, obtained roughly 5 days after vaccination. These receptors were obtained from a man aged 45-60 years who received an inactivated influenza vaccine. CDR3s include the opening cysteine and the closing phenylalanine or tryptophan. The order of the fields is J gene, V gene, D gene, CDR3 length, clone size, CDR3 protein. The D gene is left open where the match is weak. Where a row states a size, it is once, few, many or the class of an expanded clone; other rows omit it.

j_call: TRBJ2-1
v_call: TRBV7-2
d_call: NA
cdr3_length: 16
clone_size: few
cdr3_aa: CASSLGSVGVYNEQFF

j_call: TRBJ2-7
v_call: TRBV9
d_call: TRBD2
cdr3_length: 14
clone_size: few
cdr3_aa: CASSKGLAVHEQYF

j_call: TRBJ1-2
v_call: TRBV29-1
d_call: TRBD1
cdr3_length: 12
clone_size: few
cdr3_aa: CSVFGTGYGYTF

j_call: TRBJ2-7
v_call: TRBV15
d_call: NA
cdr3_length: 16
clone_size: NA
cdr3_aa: CATSREWAGRTYEQYF

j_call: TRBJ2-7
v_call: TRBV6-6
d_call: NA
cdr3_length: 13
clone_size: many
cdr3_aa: CASRRAQNYEQYF

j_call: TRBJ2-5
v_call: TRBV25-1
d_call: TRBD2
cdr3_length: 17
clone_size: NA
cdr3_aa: CASSGLIGRAGGETQYF

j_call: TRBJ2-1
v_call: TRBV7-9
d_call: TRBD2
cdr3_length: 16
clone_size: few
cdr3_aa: CASSSSTSAGGNEQFF

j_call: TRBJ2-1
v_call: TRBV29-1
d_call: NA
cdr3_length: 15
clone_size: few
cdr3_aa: CSVDGTPSSYNEQFF

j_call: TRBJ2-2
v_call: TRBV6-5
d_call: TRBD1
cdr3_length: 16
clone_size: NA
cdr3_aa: CASSYSDRAGTGELFF

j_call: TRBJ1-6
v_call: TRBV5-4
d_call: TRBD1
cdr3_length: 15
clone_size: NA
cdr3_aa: CASSTGQGWNSPLHF

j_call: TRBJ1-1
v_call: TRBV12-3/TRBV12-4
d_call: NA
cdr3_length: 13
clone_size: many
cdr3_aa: CASSLTENTEAFF

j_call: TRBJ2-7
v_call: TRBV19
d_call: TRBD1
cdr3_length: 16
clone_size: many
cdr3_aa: CASSYTSGTGNYEQYF

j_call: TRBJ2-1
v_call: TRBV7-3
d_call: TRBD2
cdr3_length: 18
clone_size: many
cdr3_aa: CASSLIASGRSRSNEQFF

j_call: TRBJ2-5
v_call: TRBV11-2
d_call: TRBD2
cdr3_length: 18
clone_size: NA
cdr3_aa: CASSIGQQRGLNQETQYF

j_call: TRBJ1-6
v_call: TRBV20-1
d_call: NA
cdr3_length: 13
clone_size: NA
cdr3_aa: CSARWQAHSPLHF

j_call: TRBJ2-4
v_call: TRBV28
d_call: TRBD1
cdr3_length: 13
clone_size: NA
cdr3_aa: CASRDPGGGFQYF

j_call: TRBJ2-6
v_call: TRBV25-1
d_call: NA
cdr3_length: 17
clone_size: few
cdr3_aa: CASSDYRLTSGANVLTF

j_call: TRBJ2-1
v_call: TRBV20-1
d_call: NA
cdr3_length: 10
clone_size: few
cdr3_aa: CSAESWEQFF

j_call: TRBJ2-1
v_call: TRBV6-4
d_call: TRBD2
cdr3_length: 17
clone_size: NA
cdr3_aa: CASSDSSWLAGLNEQFF

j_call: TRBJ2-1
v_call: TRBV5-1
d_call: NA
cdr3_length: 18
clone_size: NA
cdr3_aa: CASSWTYRTGSSYNEQFF

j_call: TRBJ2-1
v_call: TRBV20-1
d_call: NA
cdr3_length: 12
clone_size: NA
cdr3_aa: CSAAGPNNEQFF

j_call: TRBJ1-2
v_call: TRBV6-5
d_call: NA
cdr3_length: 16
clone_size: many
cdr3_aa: CASSYSILSTRDGYTF

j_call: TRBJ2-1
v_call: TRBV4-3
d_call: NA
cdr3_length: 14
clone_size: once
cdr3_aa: CASSQRGDYNEQFF

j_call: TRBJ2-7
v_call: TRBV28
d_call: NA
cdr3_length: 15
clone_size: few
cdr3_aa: CASSQLSAQYYEQYF

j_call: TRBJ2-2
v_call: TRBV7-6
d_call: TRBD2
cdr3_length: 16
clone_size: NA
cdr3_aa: CASSLTSGENTGELFF

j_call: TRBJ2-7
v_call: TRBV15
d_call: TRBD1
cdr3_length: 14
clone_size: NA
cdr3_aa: CATSTLTGAYEQYF